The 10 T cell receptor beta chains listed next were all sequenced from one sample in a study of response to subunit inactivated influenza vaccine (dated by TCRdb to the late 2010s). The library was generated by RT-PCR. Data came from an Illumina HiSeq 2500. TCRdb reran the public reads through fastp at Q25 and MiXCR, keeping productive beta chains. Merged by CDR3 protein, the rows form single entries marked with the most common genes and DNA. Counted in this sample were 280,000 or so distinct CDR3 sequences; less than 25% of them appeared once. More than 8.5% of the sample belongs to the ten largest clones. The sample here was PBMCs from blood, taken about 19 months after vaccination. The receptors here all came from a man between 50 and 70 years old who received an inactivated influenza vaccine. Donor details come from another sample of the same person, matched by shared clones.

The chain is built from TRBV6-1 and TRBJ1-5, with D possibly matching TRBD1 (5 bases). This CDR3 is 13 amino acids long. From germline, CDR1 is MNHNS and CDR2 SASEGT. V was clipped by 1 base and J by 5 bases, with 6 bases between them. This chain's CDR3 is CASSEVGDQPQHF. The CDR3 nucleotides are TGTGCCAGCAGTGAAGTAGGGGATCAGCCCCAGCATTTT.

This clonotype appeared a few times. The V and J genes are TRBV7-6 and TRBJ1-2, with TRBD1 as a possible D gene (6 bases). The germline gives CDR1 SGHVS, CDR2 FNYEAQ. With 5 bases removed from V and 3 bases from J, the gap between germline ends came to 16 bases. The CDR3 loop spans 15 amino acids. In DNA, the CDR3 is TGTGCCAGCAGCGCCGGGACAAATGGGGACTATGGCTACACCTTC. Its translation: CASSAGTNGDYGYTF. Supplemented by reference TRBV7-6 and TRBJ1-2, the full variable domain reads GAGVSQSPRYKVTKRGQDVALRCDPISGHVSLYWYRQALGQGPEFLTYFNYEAQQDKSGLPNDRFSAERPEGSISTLTIQRTEQRDSAMYRCASSAGTNGDYGYTFGSGTRLTVV.

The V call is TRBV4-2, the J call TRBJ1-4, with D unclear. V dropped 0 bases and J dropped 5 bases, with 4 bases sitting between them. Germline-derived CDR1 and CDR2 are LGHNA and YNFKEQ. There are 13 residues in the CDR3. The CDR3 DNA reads TGTGCCAGCAGCCAAGAAGGGAATGAAAAACTGTTTTTT. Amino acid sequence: CASSQEGNEKLFF.

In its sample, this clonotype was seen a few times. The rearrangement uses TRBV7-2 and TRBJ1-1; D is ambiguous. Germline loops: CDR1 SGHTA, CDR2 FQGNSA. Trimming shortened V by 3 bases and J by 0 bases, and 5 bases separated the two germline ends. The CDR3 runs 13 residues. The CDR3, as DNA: TGTGCCAGCAGCTTTTTCCTGAACACTGAAGCTTTCTTT. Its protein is CASSFFLNTEAFF.

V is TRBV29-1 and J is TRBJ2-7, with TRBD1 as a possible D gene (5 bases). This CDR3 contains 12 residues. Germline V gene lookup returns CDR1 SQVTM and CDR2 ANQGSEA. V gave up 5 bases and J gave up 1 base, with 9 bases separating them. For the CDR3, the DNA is TGCAGCGTTTCGACAGTTTCCTACGAGCAGTACTTC. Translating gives CSVSTVSYEQYF.

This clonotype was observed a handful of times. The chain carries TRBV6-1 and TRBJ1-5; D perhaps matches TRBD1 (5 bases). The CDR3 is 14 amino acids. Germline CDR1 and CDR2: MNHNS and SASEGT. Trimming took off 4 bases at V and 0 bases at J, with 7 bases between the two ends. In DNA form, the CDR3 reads TGTGCCAGCAGTGCGACAGTTAGCAATCAGCCCCAGCATTTT. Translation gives CASSATVSNQPQHF.

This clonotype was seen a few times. The DNA of the CDR3 is TGTGCCAGCCGCGGGACAGGGCAGACTGAAGCTTTCTTT. Translating gives CASRGTGQTEAFF. This rearrangement joins TRBV5-5 to TRBJ1-1; 9 nucleotides align to TRBD1. Germline V gene sequence: CDR1 SGHKS, CDR2 YYEKEE (reference sequence). Unmatched junction bases numbered 6, after V lost 7 bases and J lost 5 bases. The CDR3 totals 13 residues.

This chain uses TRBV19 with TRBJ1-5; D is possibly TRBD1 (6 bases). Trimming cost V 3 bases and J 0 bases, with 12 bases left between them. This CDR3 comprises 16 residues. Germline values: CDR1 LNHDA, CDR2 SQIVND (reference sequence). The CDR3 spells CASSIRTEYSNQPQHF. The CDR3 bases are TGTGCCAGTAGTATCCGGACAGAATATAGCAATCAGCCCCAGCATTTT. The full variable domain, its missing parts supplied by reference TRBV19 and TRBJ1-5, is DGGITQSPKYLFRKEGQNVTLSCEQNLNHDAMYWYRQDPGQGLRLIYYSQIVNDFQKGDIAEGYSVSREKKESFPLTVTSAQKNPTAFYLCASSIRTEYSNQPQHFGDGTRLSIL.

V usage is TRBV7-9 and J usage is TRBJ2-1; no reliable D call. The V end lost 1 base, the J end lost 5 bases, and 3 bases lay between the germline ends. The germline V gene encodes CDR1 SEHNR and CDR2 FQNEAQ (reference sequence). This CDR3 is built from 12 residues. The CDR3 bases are TGTGCCAGCAGCTTAGGCAACAATGAGCAGTTCTTC. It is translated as CASSLGNNEQFF.

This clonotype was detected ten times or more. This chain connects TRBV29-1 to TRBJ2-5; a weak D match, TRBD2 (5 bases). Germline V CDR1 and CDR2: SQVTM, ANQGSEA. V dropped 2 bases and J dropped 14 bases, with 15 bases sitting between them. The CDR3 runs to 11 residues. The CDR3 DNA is TGCAGCGTTGAAAGGGCGGGTGGAAGATACTTC. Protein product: CSVERAGGRYF.